This entry is about one T cell receptor beta chain. The junction shows a germline mismatch at one end, possibly a read error. This specimen comes from a study of Graves' ophthalmopathy and Graves' hyperthyroidism. From RNA, the CDR3 regions of TCR beta chains were amplified and sequenced. A first-round RT-PCR used HTBI primers, followed by a second-round multiplex PCR. TCRdb reprocessed the multiplex PCR reads with MiXCR, giving one entry per CDR3 protein. Among around 1.1 million distinct CDR3 sequences listed, around a third were seen once. The CDR3 has 15 residues. Germline lookup yields CDR1 SGHRS and CDR2 YFSETQ.

This receptor was obtained from an adult man with Graves' hyperthyroidism. The chain uses TRBV5-1 and TRBJ2-7; 9 nucleotides agree with TRBD1. The sequencing input was peripheral blood or thyroid tissue (not recorded which). This CDR3 is CASSSSGTGMHEQYF. CDR3 DNA sequence: TGTGCCAGCAGCTCCTCCGGGACAGGGATGCACGAGCAGTACTTC. Full variable domain (rest looked up from reference TRBV5-1 and TRBJ2-7): KAGVTQTPRYLIKTRGQQVTLSCSPISGHRSVSWYQQTPGQGLQFLFEYFSETQRNKGNFPGRFSGRQFSNSRSEMNVSTLELGDSALYLCASSSSGTGMHEQYFGPGTRLTVT.